The next 15 T cell receptor beta chains were all read from a single sample in a study of blood T cell repertoires in COVID-19. The assay was immunoSEQ multiplex PCR, and TCRdb's table has in-frame clones only and misses some. The sample includes around 100,000 clones, 80% of them seen just once. The specimen was peripheral blood. The source is a woman in her 70s with acute or convalescent COVID-19.

This chain links TRBV29-1 with TRBJ1-4, with 12 bases aligning to TRBD1. This CDR3 region has 20 residues. With 2 bases clipped from V and 0 bases from J, the junction kept 13 bases outside the gene matches. The germline V gene encodes CDR1 SQVTM and CDR2 ANQGSEA. CDR3: CSVELIGGTGGQTTNEKLFF. CDR3 DNA: TGCAGCGTTGAACTTATTGGTGGGACAGGGGGCCAAACAACTAATGAAAAACTGTTTTTT.

The chain uses TRBV7-8 and TRBJ1-2, with a weak D call TRBD1 (5 bases). Trimming took 5 bases from V and 8 from J, leaving 12 bases between them. CDR3 size: 12 residues. Germline CDR1 and CDR2: SGHVS and FQNEAQ. The CDR3 DNA sequence: TGTGCCAGCAGCCCCGAACGGGGGGGCTACACCTTC. Encoded protein: CASSPERGGYTF.

J is TRBJ1-3 and V is TRBV6-5; 8 bases match TRBD1. This CDR3 has 15 residues. After removal of 8 bases from V and 0 bases from J, the junction contained 6 bases not matched to a gene. The germline gives CDR1 MNHEY, CDR2 SVGAGI. CDR3: CASSGGLGSGNTIYF. CDR3 bases: TGTGCCAGCTCAGGGGGCCTGGGCTCTGGAAACACCATATATTTT.

This clone was seen a handful of times. This chain links TRBV7-3 with TRBJ1-1; the D is unclear. Germline V gene sequence: CDR1 SGHTA, CDR2 FQGTGA. Trimming took 5 bases from V and 6 from J, leaving 13 bases between them. This CDR3 has 13 amino acids. The CDR3 sequence is CASSLLERAEAFF. The CDR3 coding sequence is TGTGCCAGCAGCCTGCTCGAGCGCGCTGAAGCTTTCTTT.

The CDR3 is CASSPQTGEAGYTF. The CDR3 region has the DNA TGCGCCAGCAGCCCCCAGACAGGGGAGGCTGGCTACACCTTC. V is TRBV5-1 and J is TRBJ1-2; 8 bases are shared with TRBD1. V was clipped by 4 bases and J by 7 bases; unmatched bases: 9. This CDR3 contains 14 residues. Germline lookup yields CDR1 SGHRS and CDR2 YFSETQ.

The chain has TRBV6-1 and TRBJ2-5, with 7 bases that match TRBD1. V shed 2 bases, J shed 5 bases, and the junction held 5 bases outside the gene matches. Germline CDR1 is MNHNS and CDR2 is SASEGT. This CDR3 has 14 amino acids. The CDR3 protein is CASSERGLGETQYF. In DNA form, the CDR3 reads TGTGCCAGCAGTGAAAGGGGGCTGGGGGAGACCCAGTACTTC.

The V call is TRBV19, the J call TRBJ2-3, with D possibly being TRBD1 (5 bases). CDR1 and CDR2 from the germline V gene are LNHDA and SQIVND (reference sequence). V lost 3 bases and J 2 bases, leaving 9 bases between the germline ends. The CDR3 contains 14 residues. The CDR3, as DNA: TGTGCCAGTAGTATTCGACAGTACACAGATACGCAGTATTTT. Translating gives CASSIRQYTDTQYF.

The J gene is TRBJ2-2, the V gene TRBV28; D ambiguous. Per germline, CDR1 MDHEN and CDR2 SYDVKM. CDR3 length: 15 residues. Deletions cut 3 bases from V and 2 bases from J, with 10 bases between. CDR3 sequence: CASSFYSPNTGELFF. The CDR3 bases are TGTGCCAGCAGTTTTTACAGCCCAAACACCGGGGAGCTGTTTTTT.

The chain's CDR3 is CATEKGLAGGQDEQFF. In DNA form, the CDR3 reads TGTGCCACCGAAAAAGGACTAGCGGGGGGGCAGGATGAGCAGTTCTTC. The chain couples TRBV24-1 to TRBJ2-1; 15 positions agree with TRBD2. The CDR3 spans 16 residues. Germline V gene lookup returns CDR1 KGHDR and CDR2 SFDVKD. The trim removed 9 bases at V and 8 bases at J, leaving 10 bases unmatched.

The CDR3 here is CASSSSDTQYF. The DNA for the CDR3 is TGTGCCAGCAGCTCCTCAGATACGCAGTATTTT. V gene TRBV7-9 combines with J gene TRBJ2-3; no firm D call. Per germline, CDR1 SEHNR and CDR2 FQNEAQ (reference sequence). This CDR3 has 11 amino acids. The V gene lost 4 bases and the J gene lost 4 bases, with 3 bases spanning the gap.

CDR3 in amino acids: CASSTQAGAAGKPQHF. The CDR3 nucleotides read TGTGCCAGTAGTACCCAGGCCGGGGCTGCGGGGAAGCCCCAGCATTTT. The V call is TRBV19, the J call TRBJ1-5; D is perhaps TRBD1 (5 bases). The V gene lost 4 bases and the J gene lost 8 bases, with 21 bases spanning the gap. From germline, CDR1 is LNHDA and CDR2 SQIVND (reference sequence). The CDR3 length is 16 residues.

The chain uses TRBV10-3 and TRBJ1-5, with 9 nucleotides matching TRBD1. CDR3 length equals 13 residues. J was trimmed by 6 bases and V by 11 bases; bases with no gene match: 8. Germline V gene data show CDR1 as ENHRY and CDR2 as SYGVKD. In DNA form, the CDR3 reads TGTGCCGCCGGGACAGGGAAAGGTCAGCCCCAGCATTTT. Its protein product is CAAGTGKGQPQHF.

This sequence joins TRBV19 and TRBJ1-5; possibly TRBD1 for D (5 bases). The V and J ends lost 2 bases and 0 bases respectively, with 8 bases between them. The CDR3 length is 15 residues. Germline V gene lookup returns CDR1 LNHDA and CDR2 SQIVND (reference sequence). In DNA form, the CDR3 reads TGTGCCAGTAGTATACAGGGCCATAGCAATCAGCCCCAGCATTTT. This gives the protein CASSIQGHSNQPQHF.

This chain joins TRBV12-5 and TRBJ2-1, with D possibly TRBD1 on 5 matching bases. Germline lookup yields CDR1 LGHNT and CDR2 FRNRAP. The CDR3 is made up of 11 amino acids. Deletions cut 6 bases from V and 9 bases from J, with 9 bases between. CDR3: CASGGRSEQFF. The CDR3 DNA reads TGTGCTAGTGGGGGGCGGAGTGAGCAGTTCTTC. Drawing the rest from reference TRBV12-5 and TRBJ2-1, the complete variable domain is DARVTQTPRHKVTEMGQEVTMRCQPILGHNTVFWYRQTMMQGLELLAYFRNRAPLDDSGMPKDRFSAEMPDATLATLKIQPSEPRDSAVYFCASGGRSEQFFGPGTRLTVL.

J is TRBJ1-6 and V is TRBV10-3; 7 nucleotides match TRBD1. Looked up from germline, CDR1 is ENHRY and CDR2 is SYGVKD. The CDR3 loop spans 14 amino acids. J was trimmed by 10 bases and V by 6 bases; bases with no gene match: 9. The CDR3 is CAISAGTVGSPLHF. As DNA, the CDR3 is TGTGCCATCAGCGCCGGGACAGTCGGCTCACCCCTCCACTTT.